Shown below are 20 T cell receptor beta chains from a single sample sequenced in a study of blood T cell repertoires in COVID-19. Profiled with immunoSEQ multiplex PCR; TCRdb holds only in-frame clones, not every one. The sample includes approximately 280,000 clones, around 85% of them seen just once. What was sequenced was PBMCs or T cells enriched from blood (not recorded which). The origin of the receptors is a woman aged 40 to 55 who had recovered from COVID-19.

The V and J genes are TRBV7-2 and TRBJ2-5; tentative D call: TRBD2 (6 bases). CDR1 SGHTA and CDR2 FQGNSA come from the germline V gene. Trimming took off 5 bases at V and 1 base at J, with 11 bases between the two ends. The CDR3 is made up of 14 amino acids. CDR3 coding DNA: TGTGCCAGCAGCGCTAGCGACCCCCAAGAGACCCAGTACTTC. The encoded protein is CASSASDPQETQYF.

This rearrangement joins TRBV5-6 to TRBJ1-1; D possibly corresponds to TRBD1 (6 bases). The CDR3 is 14 amino acids. Trimming took 5 bases from V and 6 from J, leaving 17 bases between them. The germline V gene encodes CDR1 SGHDT and CDR2 YYEEEE. The CDR3 protein is CASRGRGSFAEAFF. CDR3 bases: TGTGCCAGCAGAGGCAGGGGTTCGTTCGCTGAAGCTTTCTTT.

This clone has just one count. The chain employs TRBV28 and TRBJ2-1; TRBD2 matches at 7 bases. J lost 2 bases, V lost 8 bases, and 9 bases had no gene match. Germline CDR1 reads MDHEN; CDR2 reads SYDVKM. The CDR3 has 15 residues. This chain's CDR3 is CASVGAGRPYNEQFF. CDR3 nucleotides: TGTGCCAGCGTCGGAGCGGGGCGACCCTACAATGAGCAGTTCTTC.

The chain employs TRBV27 and TRBJ1-2; 8 bases are a match to TRBD1. Per the germline V gene, CDR1 is MNHEY and CDR2 is SMNVEV (reference sequence). The CDR3 totals 12 residues. Germline trimming cut 5 bases from V and 8 bases from J; bases unmatched to any gene: 4. The CDR3 loop reads CASSAGQDGYTF. The CDR3 DNA reads as TGTGCCAGCAGTGCGGGACAGGACGGCTACACCTTC.

The genes are TRBV30 and TRBJ2-7; no definite D call. Germline assignment: CDR1 GTSNPN and CDR2 SVGIG (reference sequence). The CDR3 is 15 residues long. V shed 4 bases and J shed 2 bases, with 18 bases lying between them. CDR3 nucleotide sequence: TGTGCCTGGAAAGGTCCCGTAACTAAACCCTACGAGCAGTACTTC. Translating gives CAWKGPVTKPYEQYF.

The chain has TRBV28 and TRBJ2-7, with TRBD1 as a possible D gene (6 bases). The V and J ends lost 5 bases and 7 bases respectively, with 12 bases between them. In germline, CDR1 is MDHEN, CDR2 SYDVKM. This CDR3 has 12 amino acids. The CDR3 is CASSPGTGEQYF. The DNA of the CDR3 is TGTGCCAGCAGTCCTGGAACAGGGGAGCAGTACTTC.

The rearrangement joins TRBV9 to TRBJ2-1; 8 bases fit TRBD1. The CDR3 length is 17 residues. The germline gives CDR1 SGDLS, CDR2 YYNGEE. J gave up 0 bases and V 0 bases, and 5 bases lay outside the gene matches. CDR3 in DNA: TGTGCCAGCAGCGTAGATACAGGGGGAAGCTCCTACAATGAGCAGTTCTTC. The encoded protein is CASSVDTGGSSYNEQFF.

The rearrangement uses TRBV7-2 and TRBJ1-5; tentatively, D is TRBD1 (6 bases). V was clipped by 1 base and J by 6 bases, with 22 bases between them. The germline V gene has CDR1 SGHTA and CDR2 FQGNSA. The CDR3 spans 18 residues. CDR3 residues: CASSLGGPSFPTAQPQHF. The DNA of the CDR3 is TGTGCCAGCAGCTTAGGGGGGCCTTCATTCCCCACAGCTCAGCCCCAGCATTTT.

The chain uses TRBV28 and TRBJ1-1; possible D gene TRBD1, 5 bases. The CDR3 spans 13 residues. Trimming stripped 6 bases from V and 2 bases from J, with 10 bases between. CDR1 and CDR2 (germline): MDHEN, SYDVKM. CDR3 DNA sequence: TGTGCCAGCAGGCCGACAGAAAACACTGAAGCTTTCTTT. Its translation: CASRPTENTEAFF.

This chain links TRBV5-1 with TRBJ2-3, with TRBD2 as a possible D gene (6 bases). The CDR3 is made up of 14 amino acids. V lost 6 bases to trimming and J lost 8 bases, with 19 bases between them. Germline lookup yields CDR1 SGHRS and CDR2 YFSETQ. CDR3 amino acids: CASTPGEAQFTQYF. DNA for the CDR3: TGCGCCAGCACCCCCGGGGAGGCACAGTTTACGCAGTATTTT.

This clone appeared once. This chain connects TRBV4-1 to TRBJ2-7, with 9 bases lining up with TRBD2. This CDR3 region has 17 residues. V shed 0 bases and J 3 bases; nucleotides not matched to a gene: 9. The germline V gene encodes CDR1 MGHRA and CDR2 YSYEKL. The CDR3 loop reads CASSQEAKREVLYEQYF. CDR3 DNA: TGCGCCAGCAGCCAAGAAGCGAAGCGGGAGGTTCTCTACGAGCAGTACTTC.

This clone was seen once. The chain links TRBV19 to TRBJ2-2, with 8 bases matching TRBD2. Unmatched junction bases numbered 13, after V lost 7 bases and J lost 6 bases. The CDR3 contains 16 residues. CDR1 LNHDA and CDR2 SQIVND come from the germline V gene (reference sequence). CDR3 sequence: CASNHLRREGSGELFF. Here the CDR3 DNA reads TGTGCCAGTAACCACCTACGTCGGGAGGGGTCCGGGGAGCTGTTTTTT.

This clone was detected only a few times. V is TRBV6-5 and J is TRBJ1-5; no clear D gene. The CDR3 sequence is 13 residues long. Trimming removed 6 bases from V and 7 bases from J, with 13 bases in between. Per germline, CDR1 MNHEY and CDR2 SVGAGI. The CDR3 nucleotides read TGTGCCAGCAGCCGCAATTACGGGCAGCCCCAGCATTTT. Amino acid sequence: CASSRNYGQPQHF.

CDR3 loop: CASSRSYEQYF. CDR3 bases: TGTGCCAGCAGCCGCAGCTACGAGCAGTACTTC. V gene TRBV3-1 (or the pseudogene TRBV3-2) combines with J gene TRBJ2-7; D is undetermined. This CDR3 is built from 11 residues. V shed 4 bases and J shed 3 bases, with 4 bases lying between them. The V gene's germline CDR1 is LGHDT and CDR2 YNNKEL (reference sequence).

V usage is TRBV29-1 and J usage is TRBJ2-4, with 8 bases identical to TRBD1. V lost 6 bases and J lost 0; bases outside the gene matches: 7. Germline CDR1 SQVTM, CDR2 ANQGSEA. The CDR3 contains 15 residues. The CDR3 DNA follows: TGCAGCGTCGCGGACAGGGAGTTAGCCAAAAACATTCAGTACTTC. This translates into CSVADRELAKNIQYF.

V usage is TRBV5-1 and J usage is TRBJ1-6; 8 bases line up with TRBD1. The CDR3 runs to 15 residues. V shed 0 bases and J 7 bases; nucleotides not matched to a gene: 3. Germline V gives CDR1 SGHRS, CDR2 YFSETQ. The CDR3 nucleotides read TGCGCCAGCAGCTTGGGAACAGGGGGGAATTCACCCCTCCACTTT. As protein: CASSLGTGGNSPLHF.

The CDR3, as DNA: TGTGCCAGCAGCCCCCGGAGGGTCGATTCACCCCTCCACTTT. Its protein product is CASSPRRVDSPLHF. V usage is TRBV9 and J usage is TRBJ1-6; unclear D gene. CDR1 and CDR2 (germline): SGDLS, YYNGEE. Trimming shortened V by 4 bases and J by 8 bases, and 13 bases separated the two germline ends. The CDR3 contains 14 residues.

This rearrangement joins TRBV12-3 or TRBV12-4 to TRBJ1-2, with D uncertain. The CDR3 runs 13 residues. V was shortened by 0 bases and J by 4 bases, with 6 bases between the two germline ends. In nucleotides, the CDR3 is TGTGCCAGCAGTTTAGCGGGAGGCTATGGCTACACCTTC. Protein product: CASSLAGGYGYTF.

The genes are TRBV6-5 and TRBJ1-1; 7 bases map to TRBD1. After removal of 6 bases from V and 3 bases from J, the junction contained 7 bases not matched to a gene. Germline V gene data show CDR1 as MNHEY and CDR2 as SVGAGI. The CDR3 consists of 14 residues. CDR3 protein: CASSNRGPDTEAFF. DNA of the CDR3: TGTGCCAGCAGCAACAGGGGCCCGGACACTGAAGCTTTCTTT.

The chain has TRBV30 and TRBJ1-1, with TRBD1 as a possible D gene (5 bases). The CDR3 totals 14 residues. The V gene's germline CDR1 is GTSNPN and CDR2 SVGIG (reference sequence). The V end lost 0 bases, the J end lost 1 base, and 9 bases lay between the germline ends. The CDR3: CAWSVDRGNTEAFF. Here the CDR3 DNA reads TGTGCCTGGAGTGTAGACAGAGGGAACACTGAAGCTTTCTTT.